This T cell receptor beta chain was sequenced for a study of blood T cell repertoires in COVID-19 (TCRdb year 2020). For the wider study: Samples covering the acute and convalescent phases of COVID-19 were provided by collaborators in the United States, Italy and Spain. The prospective study material was composed of cDNA or gDNA derived from T cells, B-cell-depleted T cells, or PBMCs. Subjects who had been exposed to COVID-19, were actively infected with it, or had recovered from it provided the deeply sampled blood TCRbeta repertoires that made up the dataset. The repertoires were released in a freely available public database intended as a resource for research on the immune response to SARS-CoV-2. Samples came from the ongoing ImmuneRACE study (first 160 participants) plus 1,254 subjects from 6 global collaborators. A de-identified subject ID, COVID-19 status, age in years and sex were almost always included in the sample metadata. Where available, HLA class I and class II types were taken from metadata supplied by the sample provider and were not determined by assay-based typing.

The immunoSEQ Assay, a bias-controlled multiplex PCR, was used to amplify TCRbeta CDR3 regions from genomic DNA. For the original study's pipeline: The number of nucleated cells in each sample was estimated from the amplification of reference gene primers within the assay. Sequence reads were collapsed and filtered to measure the absolute abundance of every unique TCRbeta CDR3 rearrangement. For each sample, productive Simpson clonality was calculated as the square root of Simpson's diversity index over productive rearrangements. TCRdb obtained this table from immuneACCESS and retained in-frame rearrangements with V and J assigned. These tables miss some clones; where compared with another copy, unresolved V genes account for less than half of the shortfall, and the remainder is unexplained. The V and J calls and the clone size are those of that table, but D and trimming were determined from the DNA. This sample has some 120,000 clones in its table, and about 80% of those were observed once. The top ten constitute around 7.5% of the sample.

Overall study outcomes, separate from this receptor: How much clinical and demographic metadata was included differed by source and by participant, and the metadata was provided uncurated.

For CDR1 and CDR2, the germline V gene lists SGHVS and FNYEAQ. Trimming removed 4 bases from V and 4 bases from J, leaving 4 bases between the germline ends. From cysteine to phenylalanine, the CDR3 is 12 amino acids long. The retained sequence is limited to the CDR3, 36 bases, with the frame set at the first base. Collaborating institutions collected whole blood in K2EDTA tubes following their own protocols. For TCRbeta analysis, collaborators shipped samples in one of three forms: frozen whole blood, isolated PBMCs, or DNA extracted from either of those sample types. Remarks on this clone: Its antigen remains undetermined. Nothing much larger sits one base from this clone, and base qualities are not available.

Input material: peripheral blood. The chain was built from TRBV7-6 and TRBJ1-4, with the D gene too uncertain to name. This TCR came from a man in his 70s with active or convalescent COVID-19. CDR3 region: CASSYSNEKLFF. The nucleotide sequence reads TGTGCCAGCAGCTATAGTAATGAAAAACTGTTTTTT.